These 18 T cell receptor beta chains were all obtained from the same sample, sequenced in a study of cytomegalovirus exposure and HLA in healthy donors (dated by TCRdb to 2016 to 2017). Library generation was performed with the immunoSEQ multiplex PCR assay. A mixture of 60 forward primers for TCR Vbeta segments and 13 reverse primers for TCR Jbeta segments was used in the multiplex PCR. TCRdb carries this immuneACCESS record with in-frame sequences only. Its versions omit some clonotypes, under half of them owing to an unresolved V gene in the studies checked, with the rest unexplained. The sample yields around 140,000 clones; 70% to 85% were counted once. Clones ranked in the top ten supply 1.3% to 1.5% of the sample. Input material: PBMCs. These receptors all stem from a female donor in good health and CMV-seronegative.

The chain recombines TRBV29-1 with TRBJ2-1; 11 nucleotides agree with TRBD1. V was clipped by 1 base and J by 9 bases; unmatched bases: 2. This CDR3 comprises 13 residues. Germline V lookup: CDR1 SQVTM, CDR2 ANQGSEA. The CDR3: CSVEGTGGSEQFF. Written as DNA, the CDR3 is TGCAGCGTTGAAGGGACAGGGGGCAGTGAGCAGTTCTTC.

V gene TRBV28 combines with J gene TRBJ2-5, with 7 bases fitting TRBD1. The CDR3 contains 15 residues. Germline trimming cut 6 bases from V and 2 bases from J; bases unmatched to any gene: 9. Per the germline V gene, CDR1 is MDHEN and CDR2 is SYDVKM. The CDR3, as DNA: TGTGCCAGCAGCCCGAACAGGGGATCACAAGAGACCCAGTACTTC. Translated, it gives CASSPNRGSQETQYF.

The V call is TRBV5-4, the J call TRBJ2-7, with 8 bases fitting TRBD1. The germline V gene has CDR1 SGHNT and CDR2 YYREEE (reference sequence). V was pared by 4 bases and J by 0 bases, with 6 bases of the junction left unmatched. This CDR3 contains 15 residues. CDR3 protein: CASSQGAYTSYEQYF. The CDR3 bases are TGTGCCAGCAGCCAGGGGGCTTACACCTCCTACGAGCAGTACTTC.

The table lists this clone with a few counts. This rearrangement joins TRBV29-1 to TRBJ2-7, with 10 bases that match TRBD1. With V trimmed by 7 bases and J by 5 bases, 5 bases remained unmatched. CDR3 length: 12 residues. CDR1 and CDR2 from the germline V gene are SQVTM and ANQGSEA. This chain's CDR3 is CSALGQGNEQYF. The DNA for the CDR3 is TGCAGCGCCCTGGGACAGGGGAACGAGCAGTACTTC.

This chain uses TRBV4-3 with TRBJ2-7; 11 nucleotides agree with TRBD2. Germline V CDR1 and CDR2: LGHNA, YSLEER. There are 19 residues in the CDR3. V was clipped by 0 bases and J by 0 bases; unmatched bases: 10. In nucleotides, the CDR3 is TGCGCCAGCAGCCAAGATGTAGCGGGAGGGTCGGGTAGCTCCTACGAGCAGTACTTC. Protein sequence: CASSQDVAGGSGSSYEQYF.

J is TRBJ2-2 and V is TRBV29-1, with 9 bases identical to TRBD1. The CDR3 sequence is 13 residues long. V lost 1 base and J lost 7; bases outside the gene matches: 1. Germline values: CDR1 SQVTM, CDR2 ANQGSEA. The CDR3 DNA sequence: TGCAGCGTTGAAGGGGACAGGGACGGGGAGCTGTTTTTT. It is translated as CSVEGDRDGELFF.

In this sample, this clone turned up once. The chain uses TRBV4-3 and TRBJ1-1, with 12 nucleotides matching TRBD1. Losses at the gene ends were 0 bases for V and 2 bases for J; bases not matched to a gene: 7. The germline V gene has CDR1 LGHNA and CDR2 YSLEER. The CDR3 totals 18 residues. CDR3 nucleotides: TGCGCCAGCAGCCAAGATGAAGGGACAGGGGGCGGTAACACTGAAGCTTTCTTT. Protein product: CASSQDEGTGGGNTEAFF.

The chain has TRBV29-1 and TRBJ2-3, with 9 bases aligning to TRBD1. Germline V CDR1 and CDR2: SQVTM, ANQGSEA. The J segment lost 5 bases and the V segment lost 8 bases, leaving 11 bases of the junction unmatched. The CDR3 has 14 amino acids. DNA for the CDR3: TGCAGCCCTCCCCCCGACAGGGGGGGAGATACGCAGTATTTT. This sequence encodes CSPPPDRGGDTQYF.

In this sample, this clone turned up a few times. The chain employs TRBV4-3 and TRBJ2-3, with D perhaps matching TRBD2 (6 bases). The CDR3 extends over 13 amino acids. Per germline, CDR1 LGHNA and CDR2 YSLEER. Trimming removed 4 bases at V and 6 bases at J, with 11 bases between. The CDR3 sequence: CASSPSGRDTQYF. The CDR3 DNA reads TGCGCCAGCAGCCCCTCAGGGAGGGATACGCAGTATTTT.

This clone was seen a few times. The chain is built from TRBV7-6 and TRBJ2-7, with 8 bases matching TRBD2. The length of the CDR3 is 15 residues. Looked up from germline, CDR1 is SGHVS and CDR2 is FNYEAQ. Trimming cost V 4 bases and J 3 bases; bases outside gene matches: 8. In DNA, the CDR3 is TGTGCCAGCAGCTCAACCGGGACTAGAAACTACGAGCAGTACTTC. It translates to CASSSTGTRNYEQYF.

This chain links TRBV19 with TRBJ1-3; 7 bases are shared with TRBD1. The CDR3 covers 15 residues. V lost 4 bases, J lost 0 bases, and 3 bases stayed unmatched. From germline, CDR1 is LNHDA and CDR2 SQIVND (reference sequence). The CDR3 DNA reads TGTGCCAGTAGTAGGGACAGTACCTCTGGAAACACCATATATTTT. Translated: CASSRDSTSGNTIYF.

This CDR3 reads CASSLAGGGGDIQYF. In nucleotides, the CDR3 is TGTGCCAGCAGCTTAGCGGGTGGAGGGGGGGACATTCAGTACTTC. The chain has TRBV7-9 and TRBJ2-4; D may be TRBD2 (7 bases). CDR1 and CDR2 (germline): SEHNR, FQNEAQ (reference sequence). The length of the CDR3 is 15 residues. Deletions cut 0 bases from V and 8 bases from J, with 14 bases between.

V gene TRBV10-3 combines with J gene TRBJ2-4, with 7 bases lining up with TRBD1. The CDR3 has 19 residues. Germline values: CDR1 ENHRY, CDR2 SYGVKD. The trim removed 10 bases at V and 1 base at J, leaving 22 bases unmatched. CDR3 DNA sequence: TGTGCCACTACGAGGGGATTCGACAGGGCCGGACTGGCCAAAAACATTCAGTACTTC. Translation: CATTRGFDRAGLAKNIQYF.

The chain is built from TRBV19 and TRBJ2-5; possibly TRBD2 for D (6 bases). V was shortened by 5 bases and J by 5 bases, with 18 bases between the two germline ends. The V gene's germline CDR1 is LNHDA and CDR2 SQIVND (reference sequence). The CDR3 has 15 amino acids. CDR3 nucleotides: TGTGCCAGTAGTCGGGAACTAGCATCGGGGGAGACCCAGTACTTC. Protein sequence: CASSRELASGETQYF.

The chain uses TRBV18 and TRBJ1-1, with D unresolved. The CDR3 is made up of 13 amino acids. Germline V gene lookup returns CDR1 KGHSH and CDR2 LQKENI. V was cut by 0 bases and J by 4 bases, with 6 bases left in between. In nucleotides, the CDR3 is TGTGCCAGCTCACCACCAACGGGCACTGAAGCTTTCTTT. It specifies CASSPPTGTEAFF.

The rearrangement joins TRBV10-3 to TRBJ2-2, with a weak D call TRBD1 (5 bases). Germline V gene sequence: CDR1 ENHRY, CDR2 SYGVKD. The CDR3 covers 16 residues. V was shortened by 1 base and J by 0 bases, with 9 bases between the two germline ends. The CDR3 DNA reads as TGTGCCATCAGTGAGTTACAGGATTCGAACACCGGGGAGCTGTTTTTT. As protein: CAISELQDSNTGELFF.

In its sample, this clone was seen a few times. CDR3 loop: CASSTAGGDEQFF. CDR3 DNA: TGCGCCAGCTCAACGGCGGGAGGTGATGAGCAGTTCTTC. V is TRBV5-1 and J is TRBJ2-1; 8 nucleotides line up with TRBD2. From germline, CDR1 is SGHRS and CDR2 YFSETQ. The CDR3 sequence is 13 residues long. The junction had 8 bases not matched to a gene; V was cut back by 7 bases and J by 8 bases.

The chain uses TRBV30 and TRBJ2-5; TRBD1 might be the D (8 bases). The V gene lost 7 bases and the J gene lost 4 bases, with 16 bases spanning the gap. The length of the CDR3 is 13 residues. Germline values: CDR1 GTSNPN, CDR2 SVGIG (reference sequence). CDR3 residues: CASDREGGETQYF. The DNA for the CDR3 is TGTGCCTCGGACAGGGAGGGCGGAGAGACCCAGTACTTC.